Below are 9 T cell receptor beta chains sequenced from a single sample in a study of identical twins. A single record per CDR3 protein comes from TCRdb applying MiXCR to the 5' RACE reads. Here the sample spans under 900,000 distinct CDR3 sequences, over 15% being singletons. The sample was also reused in another study, on T cells expressing NK-cell markers.

The sample taken for sequencing was PBMCs. The receptors were sampled from a woman aged 18-30 years in good health.

The chain recombines TRBV6-2 or TRBV6-3 with TRBJ2-1, with D perhaps matching TRBD2 (6 bases). V was pared by 4 bases and J by 6 bases, with 16 bases between. CDR1 is MNHEY, CDR2 SVGEGT, per germline. The CDR3 length is 15 residues. The CDR3 is CASSFRLARSNEQFF. The CDR3 bases are TGTGCCAGCAGTTTCCGGCTAGCGAGGAGCAATGAGCAGTTCTTC.

The V and J genes are TRBV5-6 and TRBJ1-6; D unresolved. Germline CDR1 SGHDT, CDR2 YYEEEE. The CDR3 runs to 14 residues. The V gene lost 1 base and the J gene lost 3 bases, with 5 bases spanning the gap. CDR3 in DNA: TGTGCCAGCAGCTTGTTAGACTATAATTCACCCCTCCACTTT. It codes for CASSLLDYNSPLHF.

This clonotype was seen a few times. V gene TRBV7-2 combines with J gene TRBJ2-5, with D perhaps matching TRBD2 (5 bases). Trimming left V 4 bases short and J 2 bases short, with 11 bases between. Germline V gene data show CDR1 as SGHTA and CDR2 as FQGNSA. The CDR3 has 14 amino acids. The CDR3 coding sequence is TGTGCCAGCAGCTACCAAAGAGGGCAAGAGACCCAGTACTTC. It specifies CASSYQRGQETQYF.

This clonotype appeared a single time. The rearrangement uses TRBV21-1 and TRBJ1-1; the table gives TRBD1 as D, unverified against the DNA. TRBV21-1 has pseudogene status. This CDR3 contains 14 residues. The CDR3 bases are TGTGCCAGCAGCAAAGGCGCGCGGGGGTATGAAGCTTTCTTT. This codes for CASSKGARGYEAFF.

V and J are TRBV20-1 and TRBJ1-4; the D gene is possibly TRBD1 (5 bases). Germline V gene data show CDR1 as DFQATT and CDR2 as SNEGSKA (reference sequence). The CDR3 covers 14 residues. The CDR3 sequence: CGFDPQGIMNQVFF. CDR3 sequence (DNA): TGCGGCTTTGACCCTCAGGGAATAATGAATCAGGTGTTTTTT.

This clonotype was found a few times. J is TRBJ1-6 and V is TRBV6-1; possibly TRBD1 for D (6 bases). CDR3 length: 14 residues. In germline, CDR1 is MNHNS, CDR2 SASEGT. Trimming took off 6 bases at V and 5 bases at J, with 11 bases between the two ends. The CDR3 nucleotides are TGTGCCAGCAGCCGAGGACAGAATAATTCACCCCTCCACTTT. Protein sequence: CASSRGQNNSPLHF.

In its sample, this clonotype was seen a few times. This chain uses TRBV5-1 with TRBJ2-7; tentative D call: TRBD1 (5 bases). In germline, CDR1 is SGHRS, CDR2 YFSETQ. This CDR3 region has 13 residues. Trimming took 3 bases from V and 0 from J, leaving 7 bases between them. The CDR3 DNA sequence: TGCGCCAGCAGCTCGGACATCTCCTACGAGCAGTACTTC. Translating gives CASSSDISYEQYF.

This clonotype has ten or more counts. The chain has TRBV12-3 or TRBV12-4 and TRBJ1-5, with D tentatively TRBD1 (6 bases). The CDR3 spans 15 residues. V lost 5 bases, J lost 1 base, and 12 bases lay in between. This CDR3 reads CASSARGGSNQPQHF. CDR3 nucleotide sequence: TGTGCCAGCAGTGCTAGAGGGGGAAGCAATCAGCCCCAGCATTTT.

In its sample, this clonotype was seen a few times. This rearrangement joins TRBV12-3 or TRBV12-4 to TRBJ2-5; no definite D call. Trimming took 3 bases from V and 5 from J, leaving 10 bases between them. The CDR3 contains 13 residues. The DNA for the CDR3 is TGTGCCAGCAGTTTTCGAGACCCCGAGACCCAGTACTTC. Protein sequence: CASSFRDPETQYF.